This entry is about one T cell receptor (beta chain). The CDR3 spans 14 residues. The V gene's germline CDR1 is MNHEY and CDR2 SMNVEV (reference sequence). Trimming pared 4 bases from V and 6 bases from J, leaving 15 bases between. This specimen comes from a study of blood T cell repertoires in COVID-19. Study overall: Sites across the United States, Italy and Spain contributed samples from acute and convalescent COVID-19. From T cells, B-cell-depleted T cells, or PBMCs came the material, which was cDNA or gDNA.

Original data processing: Quantification of nucleated cells was approximated via reference gene primer amplification. Repertoires were generated with immunoSEQ multiplex PCR, while TCRdb's copy carries only in-frame clones and drops some. V and J calls and clone size follow that table, whereas D and trimming were derived from the DNA. The top ten hold more than 7% of the sample, which has 45,000 to 65,000 clones, 85% to 90% seen once. The TCR was taken from a man older than 75 with active or convalescent COVID-19. Sequenced input: peripheral blood. The chain joins TRBV27 to TRBJ1-1; weak D call: TRBD1 (5 bases). The CDR3 DNA sequence: TGTGCCAGCAGTTCCGACGGAGGGGACGCTGAAGCTTTCTTT. It encodes CASSSDGGDAEAFF.